This section outlines one T cell receptor (beta chain) sequence together with its context. This sample is part of a study of blood T cells in healthy people across ages. The authors ran a second PCR of 7 to 11 cycles using a sample-barcoded 5' primer and a J-beta primer mix. Using its own MiXCR run on the 5' RACE reads, TCRdb lists one record per CDR3 protein. Among around 1,000,000 distinct CDR3 sequences, around 25% were seen once, and the ten largest hold around 0.75%. This CDR3 is built from 11 residues. Per the germline V gene, CDR1 is DFQATT and CDR2 is SNEGSKA (reference sequence). Trimming took off 3 bases at V and 8 bases at J, with 8 bases between the two ends. This same sample was also taken into another study, of T cells of mothers and their children.

The sequenced sample consisted of blood. The V and J genes are TRBV20-1 and TRBJ2-1; no reliable D call. The sequence came from a girl aged 2-10 years in good health. The CDR3 spells CSASILDEQFF. For the CDR3, the DNA is TGCAGTGCTAGTATTTTGGATGAGCAGTTCTTC.